This T cell receptor beta chain was obtained from a study of blood T cell repertoires in COVID-19. Overall study context: The cDNA or gDNA used as material had been derived from T cells, B-cell-depleted T cells, or PBMCs.

Germline assignment: CDR1 MNHEY and CDR2 SVGAGI. The germline V and J ends were trimmed by 6 bases and 3 bases, with 15 bases remaining between them. This CDR3 spans 14 amino acids. In the original workflow: Estimated nucleated cell counts came from reference gene primer amplification. The assay was immunoSEQ multiplex PCR, and TCRdb's table has in-frame clones only and misses some. V, J and clone size reflect that table, while D and trimming were determined from the DNA. The profile covers over 150,000 clones, with 75% to 85% appearing a single time and approximately 13% taken by the ten largest. Input material: peripheral blood. The rearrangement uses TRBV6-5 and TRBJ2-7; the D gene is possibly TRBD2 (6 bases). The clonotype originates from a human donor in a cohort sampled during active COVID-19. CDR3 DNA sequence: TGTGCCAGCAGGCAAATTGGGACTCACTACGAGCAGTACTTC. This encodes CASRQIGTHYEQYF.